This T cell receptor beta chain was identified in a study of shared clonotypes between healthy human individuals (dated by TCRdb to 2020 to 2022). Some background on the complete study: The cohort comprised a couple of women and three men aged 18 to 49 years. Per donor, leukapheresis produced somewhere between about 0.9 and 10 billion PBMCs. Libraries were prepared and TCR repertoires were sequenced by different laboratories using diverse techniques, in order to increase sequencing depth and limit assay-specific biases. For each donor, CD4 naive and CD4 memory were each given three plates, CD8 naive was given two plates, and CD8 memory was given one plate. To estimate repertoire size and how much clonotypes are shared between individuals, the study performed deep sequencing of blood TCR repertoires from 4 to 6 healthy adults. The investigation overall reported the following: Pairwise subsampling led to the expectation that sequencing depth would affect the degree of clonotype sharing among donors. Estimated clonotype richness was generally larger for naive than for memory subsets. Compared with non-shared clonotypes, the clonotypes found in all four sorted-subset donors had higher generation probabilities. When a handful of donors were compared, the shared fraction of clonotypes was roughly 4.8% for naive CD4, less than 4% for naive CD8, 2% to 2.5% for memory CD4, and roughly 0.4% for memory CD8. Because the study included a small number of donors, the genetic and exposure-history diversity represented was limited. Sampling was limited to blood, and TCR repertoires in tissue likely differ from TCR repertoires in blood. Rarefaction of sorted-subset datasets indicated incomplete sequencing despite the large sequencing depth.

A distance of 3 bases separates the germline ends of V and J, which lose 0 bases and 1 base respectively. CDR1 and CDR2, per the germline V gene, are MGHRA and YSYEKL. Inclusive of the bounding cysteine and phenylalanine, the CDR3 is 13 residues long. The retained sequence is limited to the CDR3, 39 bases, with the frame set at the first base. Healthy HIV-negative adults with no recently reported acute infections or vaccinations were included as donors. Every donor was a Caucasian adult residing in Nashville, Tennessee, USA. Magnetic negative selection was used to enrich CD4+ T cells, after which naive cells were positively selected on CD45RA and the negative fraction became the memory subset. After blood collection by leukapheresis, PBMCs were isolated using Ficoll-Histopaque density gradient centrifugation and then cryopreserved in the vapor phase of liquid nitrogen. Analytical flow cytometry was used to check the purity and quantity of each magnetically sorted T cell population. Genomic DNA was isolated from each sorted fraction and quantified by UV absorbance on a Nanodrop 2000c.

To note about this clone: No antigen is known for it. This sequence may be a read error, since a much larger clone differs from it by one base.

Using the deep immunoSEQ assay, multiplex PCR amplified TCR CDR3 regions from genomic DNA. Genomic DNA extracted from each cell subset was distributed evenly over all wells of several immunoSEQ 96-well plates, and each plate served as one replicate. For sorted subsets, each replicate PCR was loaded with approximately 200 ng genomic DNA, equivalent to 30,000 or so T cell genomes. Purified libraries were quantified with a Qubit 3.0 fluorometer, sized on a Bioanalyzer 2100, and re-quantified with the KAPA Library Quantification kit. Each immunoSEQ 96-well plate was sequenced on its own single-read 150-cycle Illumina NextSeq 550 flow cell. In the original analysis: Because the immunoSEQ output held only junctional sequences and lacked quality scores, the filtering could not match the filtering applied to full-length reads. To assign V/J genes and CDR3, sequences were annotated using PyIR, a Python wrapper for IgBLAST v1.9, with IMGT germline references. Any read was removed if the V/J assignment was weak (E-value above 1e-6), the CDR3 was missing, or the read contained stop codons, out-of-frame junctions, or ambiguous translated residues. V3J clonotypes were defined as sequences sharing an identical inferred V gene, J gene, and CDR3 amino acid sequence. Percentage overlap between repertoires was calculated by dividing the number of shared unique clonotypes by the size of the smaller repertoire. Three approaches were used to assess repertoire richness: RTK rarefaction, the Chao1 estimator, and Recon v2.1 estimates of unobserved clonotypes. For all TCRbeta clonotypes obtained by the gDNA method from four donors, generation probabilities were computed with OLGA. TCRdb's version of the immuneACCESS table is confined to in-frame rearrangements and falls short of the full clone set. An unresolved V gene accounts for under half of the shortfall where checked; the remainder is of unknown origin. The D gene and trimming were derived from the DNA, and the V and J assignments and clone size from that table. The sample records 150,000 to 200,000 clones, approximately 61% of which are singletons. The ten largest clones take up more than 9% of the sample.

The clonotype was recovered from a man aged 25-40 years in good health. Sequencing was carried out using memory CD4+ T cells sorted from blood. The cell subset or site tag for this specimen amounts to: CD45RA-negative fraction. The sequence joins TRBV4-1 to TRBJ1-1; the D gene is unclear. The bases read TGCGCCAGCAGCCAAGACAGGAACACTGAAGCTTTCTTT. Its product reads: CASSQDRNTEAFF.